These T cell receptor beta chains were read from a single sample in a study of blood T cell repertoires in COVID-19. The repertoire was sequenced with immunoSEQ multiplex PCR; TCRdb's copy has only in-frame clones and lacks some. The table lists 150,000 or so clones, approximately 90% of them singletons, with more than 6.5% in the top ten. The sequenced sample consisted of PBMCs or T cells enriched from blood (not recorded which). These receptors all stem from a woman between 50 and 59 years old who had recovered from COVID-19. CDR3s include the opening cysteine and the closing phenylalanine or tryptophan. A D gene is named only where the DNA matches it firmly. Size is stated for part of the rows, as once, few or many counts, or as a class when the clone is expanded.

V gene: TRBV7-2
J gene: TRBJ1-6
D gene: TRBD1
clone size: .
CDR3 DNA: TGTGCCAGCAGCCCGAGGGACAGCCGATCGCCGAATTCACCCCTCCACTTT
CDR3 protein: CASSPRDSRSPNSPLHF

V gene: TRBV2
J gene: TRBJ1-2
D gene: .
clone size: .
CDR3 DNA: TGTGCCAGCAGGGCCCAGGGACTTGGGTACCATGGCTACACCTTC
CDR3 protein: CASRAQGLGYHGYTF

V gene: TRBV5-4
J gene: TRBJ1-2
D gene: TRBD1
clone size: few
CDR3 DNA: TGTGCCAGCAGCTCCGGGACAGGGGCCATGGGCTACACCTTC
CDR3 protein: CASSSGTGAMGYTF

V gene: TRBV6-5
J gene: TRBJ1-1
D gene: .
clone size: .
CDR3 DNA: TGTGCCAGCCGACAGTCTCCCCTTTATGAAGCTTTCTTT
CDR3 protein: CASRQSPLYEAFF

V gene: TRBV5-5
J gene: TRBJ2-7
D gene: .
clone size: .
CDR3 DNA: TGTGCCAGCAGCTTGCTAGCGAGCGCCTACGAGCAGTACTTC
CDR3 protein: CASSLLASAYEQYF

V gene: TRBV7-9
J gene: TRBJ1-1
D gene: .
clone size: few
CDR3 DNA: TGTGCCAGCAGCTCCTGGAACACTGAAGCTTTCTTT
CDR3 protein: CASSSWNTEAFF

V gene: TRBV15
J gene: TRBJ2-5
D gene: .
clone size: .
CDR3 DNA: TGTGCCACCAGCCGGGACTCTCGGTACCAAGAGACCCAGTACTTC
CDR3 protein: CATSRDSRYQETQYF

V gene: TRBV6-5
J gene: TRBJ1-3
D gene: .
clone size: .
CDR3 DNA: TGTGCCAGCAGGCCCACAGGCCGCTCTGGAAACACCATATATTTT
CDR3 protein: CASRPTGRSGNTIYF

V gene: TRBV5-6
J gene: TRBJ2-3
D gene: .
clone size: .
CDR3 DNA: TGTGCCAGCGGATCAACAGGAGGGCCAGATACGCAGTATTTT
CDR3 protein: CASGSTGGPDTQYF

V gene: TRBV2
J gene: TRBJ1-3
D gene: .
clone size: .
CDR3 DNA: TGTGCCAGCAGCGGTAGCCTCTCTGGAAACACCATATATTTT
CDR3 protein: CASSGSLSGNTIYF

V gene: TRBV3-1/TRBV3-2
J gene: TRBJ2-7
D gene: TRBD1
clone size: .
CDR3 DNA: TGTGCCAGCAGCCAAAAGAGGGGGCCCTACGAGCAGTACTTC
CDR3 protein: CASSQKRGPYEQYF

V gene: TRBV29-1
J gene: TRBJ2-3
D gene: TRBD1
clone size: .
CDR3 DNA: TGCAGCGTTGCCTGGACAGGGGGCGAGGATACGCAGTATTTT
CDR3 protein: CSVAWTGGEDTQYF

V gene: TRBV2
J gene: TRBJ1-5
D gene: TRBD1
clone size: .
CDR3 DNA: TGTGCCAGCAGTGACCCGGACAGGGGAGGGCAGCCCCAGCATTTT
CDR3 protein: CASSDPDRGGQPQHF

V gene: TRBV29-1
J gene: TRBJ2-3
D gene: TRBD1
clone size: .
CDR3 DNA: TGCAGCGTTGAGGTAGAGGGACAGGGACTGTTGTGGACAGATACGCAGTATTTT
CDR3 protein: CSVEVEGQGLLWTDTQYF

V gene: TRBV7-2
J gene: TRBJ2-5
D gene: TRBD2
clone size: .
CDR3 DNA: TGTGCCAGCAGCTCGACCCGATTTGGACTAGCGGGAGAGACCCAGTACTTC
CDR3 protein: CASSSTRFGLAGETQYF

V gene: TRBV10-3
J gene: TRBJ1-4
D gene: .
clone size: .
CDR3 DNA: TGTGCCACCGCTGAGGGAGGAGATGAAAAACTGTTTTTT
CDR3 protein: CATAEGGDEKLFF

V gene: TRBV29-1
J gene: TRBJ1-6
D gene: .
clone size: .
CDR3 DNA: TGCAGCGTTTATACAGGCCCACCCTATAATTCACCCCTCCACTTT
CDR3 protein: CSVYTGPPYNSPLHF

V gene: TRBV9
J gene: TRBJ1-1
D gene: .
clone size: .
CDR3 DNA: TGTGCCAGCACGGCCCCGGGACTCCCCATGGGGAACACTGAAGCTTTCTTT
CDR3 protein: CASTAPGLPMGNTEAFF

V gene: TRBV7-9
J gene: TRBJ2-2
D gene: TRBD2
clone size: .
CDR3 DNA: TGTGCCAGCAGCTCATTAACCCTAGCGGGGGGGCCCCTCACCGGGGAGCTGTTTTTT
CDR3 protein: CASSSLTLAGGPLTGELFF

V gene: TRBV29-1
J gene: TRBJ2-7
D gene: .
clone size: once
CDR3 DNA: TGCAGCGTTCAGAAAGGGGCCTACGAGCAGTACTTC
CDR3 protein: CSVQKGAYEQYF

V gene: TRBV5-1
J gene: TRBJ2-7
D gene: .
clone size: .
CDR3 DNA: TGCGCCAGCAGCTTGGGTATGGGGGAGGCCATCTACGAGCAGTACTTC
CDR3 protein: CASSLGMGEAIYEQYF

V gene: TRBV7-8
J gene: TRBJ2-7
D gene: TRBD2
clone size: .
CDR3 DNA: TGTGCCAGCAGCTTATCAGCCGTCCAGTCCGGGACTAGCGGGGGAAAAAGCTACGAGCAGTACTTC
CDR3 protein: CASSLSAVQSGTSGGKSYEQYF

V gene: TRBV5-4
J gene: TRBJ2-1
D gene: TRBD2
clone size: .
CDR3 DNA: TGTGCCAGCAGTGTTAGCGGGGGGTACAATGAGCAGTTCTTC
CDR3 protein: CASSVSGGYNEQFF

V gene: TRBV9
J gene: TRBJ1-6
D gene: TRBD1
clone size: .
CDR3 DNA: TGTGCCAGCAGCGTAGGACACTCAGGGGGTAACGATTCACCCCTCCACTTT
CDR3 protein: CASSVGHSGGNDSPLHF

V gene: TRBV6-5
J gene: TRBJ2-3
D gene: .
clone size: .
CDR3 DNA: TGTGCCAGCAGTCCCCCCTTTGGGGGCCCAGATACGCAGTATTTT
CDR3 protein: CASSPPFGGPDTQYF

V gene: TRBV27
J gene: TRBJ1-5
D gene: TRBD1
clone size: .
CDR3 DNA: TGTGCCAGCAGTTTGAGGGGACAGGGCTTGTCGGGTAGCAATCAGCCCCAGCATTTT
CDR3 protein: CASSLRGQGLSGSNQPQHF

V gene: TRBV7-9
J gene: TRBJ1-4
D gene: .
clone size: .
CDR3 DNA: TGTGCCAGCAGCTTAGCCGTGACAAGTGAAAAACTGTTTTTT
CDR3 protein: CASSLAVTSEKLFF

V gene: TRBV19
J gene: TRBJ1-1
D gene: .
clone size: .
CDR3 DNA: TGTGCCAGTAGTATTTATCAGGGCAAGGGCACTGAAGCTTTCTTT
CDR3 protein: CASSIYQGKGTEAFF

V gene: TRBV11-3
J gene: TRBJ1-1
D gene: TRBD1
clone size: .
CDR3 DNA: TGTGCCAGCAGCTCAAGGGGGACAGGGAGGGAAAAGGACACTGAAGCTTTCTTT
CDR3 protein: CASSSRGTGREKDTEAFF

V gene: TRBV2
J gene: TRBJ1-5
D gene: .
clone size: .
CDR3 DNA: TGTGCCAGCAGTGACCAGAATAGCAATCAGCCCCAGCATTTT
CDR3 protein: CASSDQNSNQPQHF

V gene: TRBV9
J gene: TRBJ1-2
D gene: TRBD1
clone size: .
CDR3 DNA: TGTGCCAGCAGCCCCCGATCCCCGGGACAGGGGGAGGGCTATGGCTACACCTTC
CDR3 protein: CASSPRSPGQGEGYGYTF